This T cell receptor beta chain was profiled in a study of human thymus T cells. Method: immunoSEQ multiplex PCR; TCRdb's copy keeps in-frame clones and lacks some. The sample holds 60,000 to 75,000 clones, 95% seen once. The CDR3 consists of 15 residues. The germline V and J ends were trimmed by 1 base and 6 bases, with 15 bases remaining between them. Germline CDR1 SGHDN, CDR2 FVKESK. Study results and limitations: Related studies found that unrelated individuals share highly overlapping thymic repertoires. Thymic and blood repertoires appeared to display a bias in their usage of V and J genes.

Concerning this clone itself: The target antigen is unknown.

The thymus was resected at corrective cardiac surgery. The sample was thymus tissue. The gene calls are TRBV14 and TRBJ2-5; the D gene is possibly TRBD1 (6 bases). This clonotype was obtained from a girl under three years old with a congenital heart defect but otherwise immunologically healthy. CDR3: CASSQGTPRDKTQYF. As DNA, the CDR3 is TGTGCCAGCAGCCAAGGGACCCCCCGGGACAAGACCCAGTACTTC.